A selection of T cell receptor beta chains follows, all from one sample in a study of blood T cell repertoires in COVID-19. Some clones are missing from TCRdb's copy, which holds only in-frame ones; the method was immunoSEQ multiplex PCR. The sample has 190,000 or so clones; approximately 86% are singletons. Sequencing was performed on peripheral blood. The receptors derive from a woman in her twenties or thirties with active or convalescent COVID-19. Each CDR3 is given with its conserved first and last residue. D genes are given only for firm matches. Not every row has a clone size; where given, it reads once, few, many or a size class.

size	V	J	D	CDR3	DNA
once	TRBV2	TRBJ1-6	-	CASSETDNYNSPLHF	TGTGCCAGCAGTGAAACGGACAATTATAATTCACCCCTCCACTTT
-	TRBV7-7	TRBJ2-1	TRBD2	CASSLALQGGGRAYEQFF	TGTGCTAGCAGCTTAGCACTCCAGGGGGGCGGGAGGGCCTATGAGCAGTTCTTC
few	TRBV3-1/TRBV3-2	TRBJ2-7	-	CASSLRYEQYF	TGTGCCAGCAGCCTCAGGTACGAGCAGTACTTC
-	TRBV9	TRBJ1-4	TRBD1	CASSPETGPNEKLFF	TGTGCCAGCAGCCCGGAGACAGGGCCTAATGAAAAACTGTTTTTT
-	TRBV3-1/TRBV3-2	TRBJ1-2	-	CASSQLGQNYGYTF	TGTGCCAGCAGCCAGCTCGGACAGAACTATGGCTACACCTTC
-	TRBV5-4	TRBJ2-1	TRBD2	CASRRTRDSYNEQFF	TGTGCCAGCCGGCGGACTAGGGACTCCTACAATGAGCAGTTCTTC
-	TRBV2	TRBJ1-6	-	CASSEAGVLGSPLHF	TGTGCCAGCAGTGAGGCAGGGGTTCTCGGTTCACCCCTCCACTTT
-	TRBV13	TRBJ1-6	TRBD1	CASSFRGNSPLHF	TGTGCCAGCAGCTTCAGGGGGAATTCACCCCTCCACTTT
-	TRBV6-5	TRBJ1-1	-	CASSKVGGTEAFF	TGTGCCAGCAGTAAGGTGGGGGGCACTGAAGCTTTCTTT
-	TRBV11-3	TRBJ1-2	TRBD1	CASSYSGTGGTNYGYTF	TGTGCCAGCAGCTACTCCGGGACAGGGGGAACCAACTATGGCTACACCTTC
-	TRBV11-2	TRBJ2-2	TRBD1	CASSFTGADTGELFF	TGTGCCAGCAGCTTCACAGGGGCTGACACCGGGGAGCTGTTTTTT
-	TRBV3-1/TRBV3-2	TRBJ1-1	-	CVSRHGGGLNTEAFF	TGTGTCAGCAGACATGGTGGAGGGCTGAACACTGAAGCTTTCTTT
few	TRBV5-4	TRBJ2-5	TRBD2	CATQEELAGGIQETQYF	TGTGCCACCCAGGAGGAGCTAGCGGGAGGGATCCAAGAGACCCAGTACTTC
-	TRBV15	TRBJ1-4	-	CATSRVATTNEKLFF	TGTGCCACCAGCAGAGTTGCTACAACTAATGAAAAACTGTTTTTT
-	TRBV4-1	TRBJ1-1	-	CASSQGGGPEAFF	TGCGCCAGCAGCCAAGGGGGGGGACCTGAAGCTTTCTTT
-	TRBV7-9	TRBJ1-6	TRBD1	CASSQDRVGNSPLHF	TGTGCCAGCAGCCAGGACAGGGTGGGCAATTCACCCCTCCACTTT
-	TRBV19	TRBJ2-4	-	CASRDSLASNIQYF	TGTGCCAGCAGGGACTCCCTTGCGTCAAACATTCAGTACTTC
-	TRBV2	TRBJ1-5	TRBD1	CASSRGQGNQPQHF	TGTGCCAGCAGCCGGGGACAGGGGAATCAGCCCCAGCATTTT
-	TRBV3-1/TRBV3-2	TRBJ2-7	TRBD1	CASSQGMTGIYEQYF	TGTGCCAGCAGCCAAGGCATGACAGGGATCTACGAGCAGTACTTC
-	TRBV7-9	TRBJ1-1	-	CASSLVGRNTEAFF	TGTGCCAGCAGCTTAGTTGGGCGGAACACTGAAGCTTTCTTT
-	TRBV28	TRBJ1-3	TRBD1	CASSLQQGPGNTIYF	TGTGCCAGCAGTTTACAACAGGGGCCCGGAAACACCATATATTTT
-	TRBV2	TRBJ1-1	TRBD1	CASRGGQGFSEAFF	TGTGCCAGCCGAGGGGGACAGGGGTTTTCTGAAGCTTTCTTT
few	TRBV6-5	TRBJ2-7	TRBD2	CASSYTGLVPYEQYF	TGTGCCAGCAGTTACACAGGACTAGTTCCCTACGAGCAGTACTTC
-	TRBV7-2	TRBJ2-7	-	CASSPGLMGGDYEQYF	TGTGCCAGCAGCCCGGGCCTTATGGGCGGGGACTACGAGCAGTACTTC
-	TRBV6-1	TRBJ2-7	TRBD2	CASSDASGGDYEQYF	TGTGCCAGCAGTGATGCTAGCGGGGGGGACTACGAGCAGTACTTC
-	TRBV29-1	TRBJ1-2	-	CSVEVSDRLYGYTF	TGCAGCGTTGAAGTATCCGACAGGCTCTATGGCTACACCTTC
-	TRBV18	TRBJ1-1	-	CASSPTRDTEAFF	TGTGCCAGCTCACCGACCCGGGACACTGAAGCTTTCTTT
-	TRBV21-1	TRBJ2-4	-	CASRKDSGGIKNIQYF	TGTGCCAGCAGGAAAGATAGCGGGGGTATCAAAAACATTCAGTACTTC
-	TRBV27	TRBJ1-2	TRBD1	CASRRRAGQGFYGYTF	TGTGCCAGCAGACGTAGGGCTGGACAGGGGTTCTATGGCTACACCTTC